Sequencing of this T cell receptor (beta chain) was carried out in a study of shared clonotypes between healthy human individuals (dated by TCRdb to 2019 to 2021). In terms of the full investigation: The cohort comprised two women and a few men aged 18 to 49 years. Blood TCR repertoires of about 5 healthy adults were deeply sequenced to estimate repertoire size and the extent of clonotype sharing between individuals. Different laboratories and diverse techniques were used to prepare libraries and sequence TCR repertoires, to increase sequencing depth and limit assay-specific biases. Between about 0.9 and 9 billion PBMCs per donor were obtained by leukapheresis. Results and caveats for the whole study, not just this receptor: Sampling was restricted to blood, and TCR repertoires in tissues likely differ from the TCR repertoires found in blood. Pairwise subsampling indicated that sequencing depth was expected to affect the degree of clonotype sharing among donors. The small number of donors limited the genetic and exposure-history diversity represented.

Donors were healthy HIV-negative adults with no recently reported acute infections or vaccinations. All donors were Caucasian adults living in Nashville, Tennessee, USA. In the unsorted samples, 87 million or so PBMCs were counted, and genomic DNA was extracted using the QIAamp DNA Blood Mini kit. Blood was collected by leukapheresis, and PBMCs were isolated by Ficoll-Histopaque density gradient centrifugation and then cryopreserved in liquid nitrogen vapor phase. Using the deep immunoSEQ assay, TCR CDR3 regions were amplified from genomic DNA by multiplex PCR. For each cell subset, the extracted genomic DNA was distributed evenly across all wells of several immunoSEQ 96-well plates, and each plate served as one replicate. For unsorted PBMC, each replicate PCR was loaded with roughly 0.3 ug genomic DNA, equivalent to about 33,000 T cell genomes. Ten immunoSEQ deep assay plates were used to sequence the unsorted PBMC genomic DNA. Purified libraries were quantified with a Qubit 3.0 fluorometer, sized on a Bioanalyzer 2100, and re-quantified with the KAPA Library Quantification kit. Each immunoSEQ 96-well plate was sequenced on its own single-read 150-cycle Illumina NextSeq 550 flow cell. As for the authors' bioinformatics: Because only junctional sequences without quality scores were contained in the immunoSEQ output, filtering matching that applied to full-length reads could not be performed. Sequences were annotated with PyIR, a Python wrapper for IgBLAST v1.9, using IMGT germline references to assign V/J genes and CDR3. Reads were removed for weak V/J assignments (E-value above 1e-6), missing CDR3, stop codons, out-of-frame junctions, or ambiguous translated residues. V3J clonotypes were defined by identical inferred V gene, J gene, and CDR3 amino acid sequence. Percentage overlap between repertoires was computed as shared unique clonotypes divided by the size of the smaller repertoire. RTK rarefaction, the Chao1 estimator, and Recon v2.1 estimates of unobserved clonotypes were used to assess repertoire richness. Here the immuneACCESS table is served through TCRdb, limited to in-frame sequences with V and J called. Missing clones are a known gap in these copies; in checked studies unresolved V genes cover under half, and the rest lacks a known reason. V and J calls and clone size are given by that table; D and trimming were obtained from the DNA. The sample table shows hundreds of thousands of clones, and about 74% are seen once. The ten largest account for 12% of the sample.

At the junction V is shortened by 4 bases and J by 4 bases; bases outside the gene matches: 3. Reading from cysteine to phenylalanine, the CDR3 counts 14 amino acids. Only the CDR3 portion is preserved as DNA: 42 bases, with reading frame beginning at the first base. According to the germline V gene, CDR1 reads MRHNA and CDR2 reads SNTAGT. A note on this clone: Its antigen remains undetermined. Per-base quality was not reported, and no clone a single base away is much larger than it.

The V and J segments used are TRBV6-4 and TRBJ2-3; TRBD1 agrees with 9 junctional bases. Input material: PBMCs. The sequence was collected from a woman aged 40 to 50 in good health. Some clones in this sample may be carry-over from other donors' samples. The CDR3 corresponds to CASSAGQGADTQYF. DNA sequence: TGTGCCAGCAGTGCGGGACAGGGCGCAGATACGCAGTATTTT.